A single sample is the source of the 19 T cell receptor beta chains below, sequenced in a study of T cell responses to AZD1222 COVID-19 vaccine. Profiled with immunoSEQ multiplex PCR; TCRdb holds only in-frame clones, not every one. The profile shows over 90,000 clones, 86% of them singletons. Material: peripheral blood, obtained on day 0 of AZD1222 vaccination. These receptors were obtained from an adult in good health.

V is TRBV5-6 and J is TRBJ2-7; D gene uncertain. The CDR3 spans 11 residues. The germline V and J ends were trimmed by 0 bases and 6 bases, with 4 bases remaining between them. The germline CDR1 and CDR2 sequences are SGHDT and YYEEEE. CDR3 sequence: CASSLGPEQYF. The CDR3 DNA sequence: TGTGCCAGCAGCTTGGGCCCCGAGCAGTACTTC. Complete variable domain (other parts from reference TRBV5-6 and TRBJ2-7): DAGVTQSPTHLIKTRGQQVTLRCSPKSGHDTVSWYQQALGQGPQFIFQYYEEEERQRGNFPDRFSGHQFPNYSSELNVNALLLGDSALYLCASSLGPEQYFGPGTRLTVT.

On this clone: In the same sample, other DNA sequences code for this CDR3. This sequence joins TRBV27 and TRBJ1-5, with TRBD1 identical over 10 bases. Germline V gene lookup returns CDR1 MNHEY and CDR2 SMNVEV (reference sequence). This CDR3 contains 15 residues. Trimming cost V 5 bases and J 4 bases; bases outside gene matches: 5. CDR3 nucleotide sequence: TGTGCCAGCAGTCCGGACAGGGGGGGGAATCAGCCCCAGCATTTT. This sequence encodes CASSPDRGGNQPQHF.

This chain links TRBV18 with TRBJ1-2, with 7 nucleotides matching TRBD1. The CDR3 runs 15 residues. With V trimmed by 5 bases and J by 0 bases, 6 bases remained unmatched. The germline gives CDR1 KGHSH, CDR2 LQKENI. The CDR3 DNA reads TGTGCCAGCTCAGCCCAGGGGGTCTCTAACTATGGCTACACCTTC. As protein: CASSAQGVSNYGYTF.

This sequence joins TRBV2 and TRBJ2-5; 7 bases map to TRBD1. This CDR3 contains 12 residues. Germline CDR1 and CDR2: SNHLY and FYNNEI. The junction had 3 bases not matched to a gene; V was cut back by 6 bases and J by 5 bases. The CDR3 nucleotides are TGTGCCAGCAGAGGGGGCTTGGAGACCCAGTACTTC. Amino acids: CASRGGLETQYF.

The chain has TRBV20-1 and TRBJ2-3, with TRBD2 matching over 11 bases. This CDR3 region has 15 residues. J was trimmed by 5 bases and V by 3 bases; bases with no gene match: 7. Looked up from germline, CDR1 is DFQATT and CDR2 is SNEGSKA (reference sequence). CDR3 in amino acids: CSASTLAGAGDTQYF. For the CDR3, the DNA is TGCAGTGCTAGTACACTAGCGGGGGCGGGAGATACGCAGTATTTT.

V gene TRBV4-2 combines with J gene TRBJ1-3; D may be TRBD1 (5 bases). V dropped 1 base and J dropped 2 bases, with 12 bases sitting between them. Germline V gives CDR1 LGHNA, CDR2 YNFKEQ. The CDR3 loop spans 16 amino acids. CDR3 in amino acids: CASSQGGGLTGNTIYF. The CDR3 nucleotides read TGTGCCAGCAGCCAAGGTGGGGGTTTGACTGGAAACACCATATATTTT.

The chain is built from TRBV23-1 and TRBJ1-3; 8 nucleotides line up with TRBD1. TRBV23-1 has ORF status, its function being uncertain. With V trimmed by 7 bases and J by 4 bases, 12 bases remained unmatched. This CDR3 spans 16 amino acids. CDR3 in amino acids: CASNFAQGASGNTIYF. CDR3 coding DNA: TGCGCCAGCAATTTTGCGCAGGGGGCATCGGGAAACACCATATATTTT.

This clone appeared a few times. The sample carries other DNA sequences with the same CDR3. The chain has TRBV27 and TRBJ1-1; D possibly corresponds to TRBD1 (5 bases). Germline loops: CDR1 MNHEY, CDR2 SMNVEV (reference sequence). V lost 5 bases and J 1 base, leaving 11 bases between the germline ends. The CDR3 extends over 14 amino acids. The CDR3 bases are TGTGCCAGCAGTCCTGGGACGGCGAACACTGAAGCTTTCTTT. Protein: CASSPGTANTEAFF.

CDR3 sequence (DNA): TGTGCCAGCCTATCCCAGGGAAACACCATATATTTT. As protein: CASLSQGNTIYF. The chain recombines TRBV2 with TRBJ1-3; D is undetermined. CDR1 is SNHLY and CDR2 is FYNNEI in the germline V gene. V gave up 8 bases and J gave up 4 bases, with 9 bases separating them. CDR3 length: 12 amino acids.

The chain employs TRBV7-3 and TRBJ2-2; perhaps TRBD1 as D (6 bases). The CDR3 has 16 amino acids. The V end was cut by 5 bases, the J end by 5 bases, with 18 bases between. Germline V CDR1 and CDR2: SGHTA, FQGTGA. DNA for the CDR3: TGTGCCAGCAGCCCAAGGGGGAGTCCGGGGACCGGGGAGCTGTTTTTT. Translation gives CASSPRGSPGTGELFF.

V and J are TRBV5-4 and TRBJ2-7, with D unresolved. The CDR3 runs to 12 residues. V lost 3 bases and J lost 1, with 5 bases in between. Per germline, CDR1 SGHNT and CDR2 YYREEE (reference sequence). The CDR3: CASSSQSYEQYF. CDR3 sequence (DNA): TGTGCCAGCAGCTCTCAGTCCTACGAGCAGTACTTC.

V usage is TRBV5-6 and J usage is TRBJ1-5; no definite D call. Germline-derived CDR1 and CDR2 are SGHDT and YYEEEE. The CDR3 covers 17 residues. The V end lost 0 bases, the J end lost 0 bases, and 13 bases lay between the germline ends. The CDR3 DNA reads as TGTGCCAGCAGCTTGGGGCCTGGAATTTATAGCAATCAGCCCCAGCATTTT. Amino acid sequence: CASSLGPGIYSNQPQHF.

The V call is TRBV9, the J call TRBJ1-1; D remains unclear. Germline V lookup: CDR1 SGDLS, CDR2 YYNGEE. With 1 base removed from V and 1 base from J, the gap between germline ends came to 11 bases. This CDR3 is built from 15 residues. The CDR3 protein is CASSVIPSGNTEAFF. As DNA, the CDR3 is TGTGCCAGCAGCGTAATCCCCTCGGGGAACACTGAAGCTTTCTTT.

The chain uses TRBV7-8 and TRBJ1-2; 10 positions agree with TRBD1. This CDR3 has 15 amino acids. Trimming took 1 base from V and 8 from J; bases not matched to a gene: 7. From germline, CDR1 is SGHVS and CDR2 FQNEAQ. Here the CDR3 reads CASSLEWDRGRGYTF. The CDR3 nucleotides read TGTGCCAGCAGCTTAGAGTGGGACAGGGGCAGGGGCTACACCTTC.

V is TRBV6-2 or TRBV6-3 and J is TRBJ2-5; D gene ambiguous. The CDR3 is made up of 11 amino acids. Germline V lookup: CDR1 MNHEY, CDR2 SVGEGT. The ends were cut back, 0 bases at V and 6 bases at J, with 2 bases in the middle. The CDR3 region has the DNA TGTGCCAGCAGTTACTCTCAGACCCAGTACTTC. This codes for CASSYSQTQYF.

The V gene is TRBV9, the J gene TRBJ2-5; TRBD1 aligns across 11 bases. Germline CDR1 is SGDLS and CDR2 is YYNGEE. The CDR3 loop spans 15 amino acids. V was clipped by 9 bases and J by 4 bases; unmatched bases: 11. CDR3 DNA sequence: TGTGCCACATCATCCGGGACAGGGGGATCAGAGACCCAGTACTTC. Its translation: CATSSGTGGSETQYF.

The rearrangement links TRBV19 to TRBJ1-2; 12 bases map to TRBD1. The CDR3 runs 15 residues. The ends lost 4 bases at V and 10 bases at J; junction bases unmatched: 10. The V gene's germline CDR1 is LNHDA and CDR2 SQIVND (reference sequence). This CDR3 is CASSKGQGADKVYTF. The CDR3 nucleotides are TGTGCCAGTAGTAAGGGACAGGGGGCGGATAAGGTCTACACCTTC.

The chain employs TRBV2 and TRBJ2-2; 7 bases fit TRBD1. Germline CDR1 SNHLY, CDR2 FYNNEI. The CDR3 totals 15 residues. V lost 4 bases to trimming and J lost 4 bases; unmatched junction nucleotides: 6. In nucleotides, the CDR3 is TGTGCCAGCAGTGGGGGGACAGATTCCACCGGGGAGCTGTTTTTT. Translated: CASSGGTDSTGELFF.

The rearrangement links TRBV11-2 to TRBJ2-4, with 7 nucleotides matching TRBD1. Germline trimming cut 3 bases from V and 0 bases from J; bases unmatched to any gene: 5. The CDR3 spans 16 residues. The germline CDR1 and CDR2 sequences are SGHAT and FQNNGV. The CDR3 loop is CASSFSQGLAKNIQYF. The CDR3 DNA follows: TGTGCCAGCAGCTTTTCACAGGGGTTAGCCAAAAACATTCAGTACTTC. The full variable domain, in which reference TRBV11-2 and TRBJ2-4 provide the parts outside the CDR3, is EAGVAQSPRYKIIEKRQSVAFWCNPISGHATLYWYQQILGQGPKLLIQFQNNGVVDDSQLPKDRFSAERLKGVDSTLKIQPAKLEDSAVYLCASSFSQGLAKNIQYFGAGTRLSVL.